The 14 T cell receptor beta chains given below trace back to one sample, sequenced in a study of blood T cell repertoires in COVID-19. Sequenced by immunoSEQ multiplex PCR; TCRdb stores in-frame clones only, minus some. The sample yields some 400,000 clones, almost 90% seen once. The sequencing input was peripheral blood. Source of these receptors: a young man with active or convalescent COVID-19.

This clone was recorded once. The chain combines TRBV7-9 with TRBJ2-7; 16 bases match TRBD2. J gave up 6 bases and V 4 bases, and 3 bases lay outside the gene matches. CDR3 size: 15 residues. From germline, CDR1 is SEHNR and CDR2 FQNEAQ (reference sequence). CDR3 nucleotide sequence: TGTGCCAGCAGCTGGGGACTAGCGGGAGGGGGCGAGCAGTACTTC. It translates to CASSWGLAGGGEQYF.

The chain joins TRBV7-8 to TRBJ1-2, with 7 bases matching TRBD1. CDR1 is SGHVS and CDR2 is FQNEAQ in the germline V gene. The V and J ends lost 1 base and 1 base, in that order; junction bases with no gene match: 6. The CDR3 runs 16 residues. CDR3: CASSLGGTVNNYGYTF. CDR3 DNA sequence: TGTGCCAGCAGCTTAGGAGGGACAGTGAATAACTATGGCTACACCTTC.

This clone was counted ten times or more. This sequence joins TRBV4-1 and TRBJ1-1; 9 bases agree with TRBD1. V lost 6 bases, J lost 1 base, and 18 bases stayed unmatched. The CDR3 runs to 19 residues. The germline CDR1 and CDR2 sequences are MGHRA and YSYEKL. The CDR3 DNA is TGCGCCAGCAGACAGGGATTTTTTCGGAGGACAGGGGAGAACACTGAAGCTTTCTTT. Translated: CASRQGFFRRTGENTEAFF.

The CDR3 is CASSFGTSGSTDTQYF. The DNA of the CDR3 is TGTGCCAGCAGCTTTGGGACTAGCGGTAGCACAGATACGCAGTATTTT. This rearrangement joins TRBV7-2 to TRBJ2-3; 11 bases match TRBD2. Germline assignment: CDR1 SGHTA and CDR2 FQGNSA. V lost 3 bases, J lost 0 bases, and 2 bases stayed unmatched. The CDR3 spans 16 residues.

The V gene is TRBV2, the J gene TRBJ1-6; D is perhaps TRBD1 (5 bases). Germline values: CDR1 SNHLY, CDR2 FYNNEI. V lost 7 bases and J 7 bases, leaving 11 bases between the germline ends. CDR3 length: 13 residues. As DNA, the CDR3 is TGTGCCAGCAATCAGGGTCGAAATTCACCCCTCCACTTT. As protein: CASNQGRNSPLHF.

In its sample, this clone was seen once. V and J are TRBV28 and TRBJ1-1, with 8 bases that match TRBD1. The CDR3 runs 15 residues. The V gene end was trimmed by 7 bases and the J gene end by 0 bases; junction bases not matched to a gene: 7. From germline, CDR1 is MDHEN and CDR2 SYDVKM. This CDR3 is CASTPSTGVNTEAFF. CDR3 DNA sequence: TGTGCCAGCACCCCGTCGACAGGGGTGAACACTGAAGCTTTCTTT.

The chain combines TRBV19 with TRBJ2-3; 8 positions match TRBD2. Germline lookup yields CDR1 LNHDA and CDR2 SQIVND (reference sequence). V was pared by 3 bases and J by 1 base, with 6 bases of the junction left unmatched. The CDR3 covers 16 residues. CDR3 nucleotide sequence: TGTGCCAGTAGTATCGCCAGCGGGAGTGGCACAGATACGCAGTATTTT. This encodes CASSIASGSGTDTQYF.

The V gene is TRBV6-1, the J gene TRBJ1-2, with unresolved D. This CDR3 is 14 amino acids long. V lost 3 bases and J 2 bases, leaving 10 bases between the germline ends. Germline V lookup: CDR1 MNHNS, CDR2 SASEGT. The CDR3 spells CASSDYKRNYGYTF. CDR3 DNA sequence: TGTGCCAGCAGTGATTACAAAAGAAACTATGGCTACACCTTC.

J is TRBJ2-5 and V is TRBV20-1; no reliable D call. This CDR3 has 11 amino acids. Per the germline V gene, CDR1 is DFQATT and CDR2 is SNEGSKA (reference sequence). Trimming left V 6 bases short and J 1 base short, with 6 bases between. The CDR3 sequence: CSAVSQETQYF. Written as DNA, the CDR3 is TGCAGTGCCGTCAGCCAAGAGACCCAGTACTTC.

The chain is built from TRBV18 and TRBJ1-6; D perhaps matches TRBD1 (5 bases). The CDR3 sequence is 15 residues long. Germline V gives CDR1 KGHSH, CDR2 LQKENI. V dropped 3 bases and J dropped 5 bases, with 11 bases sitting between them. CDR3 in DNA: TGTGCCAGCTCACCCGCAGCCAGGGATAATTCACCCCTCCACTTT. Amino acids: CASSPAARDNSPLHF. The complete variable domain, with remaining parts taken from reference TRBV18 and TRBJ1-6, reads NAGVMQNPRHLVRRRGQEARLRCSPMKGHSHVYWYRQLPEEGLKFMVYLQKENIIDESGMPKERFSAEFPKEGPSILRIQQVVRGDSAAYFCASSPAARDNSPLHFGNGTRLTVT.

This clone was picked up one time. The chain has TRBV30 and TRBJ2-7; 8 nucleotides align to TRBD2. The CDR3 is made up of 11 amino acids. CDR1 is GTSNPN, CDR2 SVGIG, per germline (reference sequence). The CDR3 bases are TGTGCGCGGGGGGTCTCCTACGAGCAGTACTTC. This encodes CARGVSYEQYF.

The CDR3 region has the DNA TGTGCCAGCAGTGAAGCAAGAGGACCGAGGGTCTCCGAGCAGTACTTC. Translation gives CASSEARGPRVSEQYF. This chain links TRBV2 with TRBJ2-7; tentatively, D is TRBD2 (5 bases). Per the germline V gene, CDR1 is SNHLY and CDR2 is FYNNEI. With 0 bases removed from V and 6 bases from J, the gap between germline ends came to 18 bases. CDR3 size: 16 residues.

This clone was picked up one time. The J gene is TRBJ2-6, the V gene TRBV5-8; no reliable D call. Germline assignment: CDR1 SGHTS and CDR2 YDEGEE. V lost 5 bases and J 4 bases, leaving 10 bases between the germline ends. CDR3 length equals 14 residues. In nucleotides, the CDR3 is TGTGCCAGCAGAGCCCGTAGAGGGGCCAACGTCCTGACTTTC. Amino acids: CASRARRGANVLTF.

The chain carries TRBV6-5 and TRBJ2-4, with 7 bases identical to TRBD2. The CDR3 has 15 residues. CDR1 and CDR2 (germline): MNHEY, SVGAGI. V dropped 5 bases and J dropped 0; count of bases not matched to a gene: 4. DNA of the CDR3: TGTGCCAGCAGTCCAGGCGGGGGAGCCAAAAACATTCAGTACTTC. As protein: CASSPGGGAKNIQYF.